This TCR beta chain was captured in a study of blood T cells in healthy people across ages. CDR3 length equals 15 residues. J was trimmed by 4 bases and V by 6 bases; bases with no gene match: 7. Germline V gene sequence: CDR1 WSHSY, CDR2 SAAADI. Researchers report isolating at least 6 million PBMCs per sample. Together with a sample-barcoded 5' primer, a J-beta primer mix was included in a second PCR lasting roughly 6 to 12 cycles. Each TCR beta cDNA got a 12-nucleotide random molecular identifier. One entry per CDR3 protein, called by TCRdb with MiXCR from the 5' RACE reads. Among approximately 1.5 million distinct CDR3 sequences listed, about 32% were seen once.

The sequence was collected from a woman aged 30 to 39 in good health. The chain has TRBV10-2 and TRBJ1-1, with TRBD1 identical over 11 bases. The specimen was blood. The CDR3 sequence is CASRSTGTGGTEAFF. The DNA of the CDR3 is TGCGCCAGCAGATCCACCGGGACAGGGGGCACTGAAGCTTTCTTT.